This T cell receptor (beta chain) originates from a study of blood T cells in healthy people across ages. Combining a sample-barcoded 5' primer with a J-beta primer mix, a second PCR ran for roughly 7 to 11 cycles. TCRdb called the 5' RACE reads again in MiXCR, with one record for every CDR3 protein. Of about 1.4 million distinct CDR3 sequences in the sample, approximately 59% were seen once. Regarding this clonotype: The antigen remains unidentified.

Study findings and constraints: Greater diversity and more naive CD4+ cells were seen in long-lived donors than in aged donors.

Extracted total RNA amounted to at least 5.5 micrograms for each sample. Germline V CDR1 and CDR2: SGHAT, FQNNGV. CDR3 size: 12 residues. V was pared by 5 bases and J by 2 bases, with 6 bases between. Material: blood. The TCR comes from a man aged 18-30 years in good health. The V call is TRBV11-2, the J call TRBJ1-2; D ambiguous. The CDR3 sequence: CASSEENYGYTF. The CDR3 nucleotides read TGTGCCAGCAGCGAGGAAAACTATGGCTACACCTTC.